This record covers a single T cell receptor (beta chain). Its antigen is still unknown. CDR1 is SNHLY and CDR2 is FYNNEI in the germline V gene. The CDR3 covers 12 residues. V was cut by 6 bases and J by 5 bases, with 10 bases left in between. This entry is derived from a study of CD8+CD57+ T cells in acquired aplastic anemia. Study results and limitations: Patients and controls had CD8+ Simpson's diversity values that were not significantly distinct.

Researchers used genomic DNA as the template to profile TCR beta VDJ and CDR3. Each CDR3 protein is one row after TCRdb ran MiXCR on the reads. This sample has around 250,000 distinct CDR3 sequences, with 55% to 65% found just once. The chain recombines TRBV2 with TRBJ1-1, with D unresolved. Sequencing input: sorted CD4+, CD8+, or CD8+CD57+ T cells (not recorded which) from PBMCs. This receptor was taken from a human donor with severe aplastic anemia or a healthy control (not recorded which). CDR3 loop: CASRARRTEAFF. CDR3 nucleotides: TGTGCCAGCAGGGCTCGGCGGACTGAAGCTTTCTTT.